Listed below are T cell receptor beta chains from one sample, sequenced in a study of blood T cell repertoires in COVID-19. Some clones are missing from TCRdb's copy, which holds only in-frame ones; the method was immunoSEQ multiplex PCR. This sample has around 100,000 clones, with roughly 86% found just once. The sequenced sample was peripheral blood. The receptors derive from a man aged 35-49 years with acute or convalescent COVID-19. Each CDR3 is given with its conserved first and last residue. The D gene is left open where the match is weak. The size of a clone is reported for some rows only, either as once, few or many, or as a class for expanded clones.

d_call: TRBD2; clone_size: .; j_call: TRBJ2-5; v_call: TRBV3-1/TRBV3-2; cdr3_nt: TGTGCCAGCAGCCAAGATCACCCTGTAGCGGGATGTCAAGAGACCCAGTACTTC; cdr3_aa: CASSQDHPVAGCQETQYF
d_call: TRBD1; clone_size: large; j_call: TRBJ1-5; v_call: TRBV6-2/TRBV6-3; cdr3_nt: TGTGCCAGCAGTAAAGGACAGGGGGGAAATCAGCCCCAGCATTTT; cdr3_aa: CASSKGQGGNQPQHF
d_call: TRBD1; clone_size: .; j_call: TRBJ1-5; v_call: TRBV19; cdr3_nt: TGTGCCAGTACTCCCACAGGGGGCGGCAATCAGCCCCAGCATTTT; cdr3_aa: CASTPTGGGNQPQHF
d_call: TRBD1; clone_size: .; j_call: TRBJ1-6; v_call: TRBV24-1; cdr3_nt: TGTGCCACCAGTGATCCGGACAGGGGGCCGAATTCACCCCTCCACTTT; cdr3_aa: CATSDPDRGPNSPLHF
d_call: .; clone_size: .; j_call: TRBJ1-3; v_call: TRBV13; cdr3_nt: TGTGCCAGCAGCGGACTATCTGGAAACACCATATATTTT; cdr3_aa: CASSGLSGNTIYF
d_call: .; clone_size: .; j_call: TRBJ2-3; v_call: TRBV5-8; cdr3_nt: TGTGCCAGCAGCTGGGGGCAGGGTGGGGACACGCAGTATTTT; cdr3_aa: CASSWGQGGDTQYF
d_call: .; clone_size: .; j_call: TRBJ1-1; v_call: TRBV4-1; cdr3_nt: TGCGCCAGCAGCCAAGAGCCGGGGAACACTGAAGCTTTCTTT; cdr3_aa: CASSQEPGNTEAFF
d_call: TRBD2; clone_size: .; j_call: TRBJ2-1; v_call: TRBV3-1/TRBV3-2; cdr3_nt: TGTGCCAGCAGCCTCGGGACTAGCGGGATCGATGAGCAGTTCTTC; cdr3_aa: CASSLGTSGIDEQFF
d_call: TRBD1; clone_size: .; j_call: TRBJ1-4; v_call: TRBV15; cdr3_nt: TGTGCCACCAGCGGGACAGGGTTGGAAAAACTGTTTTTT; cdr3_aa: CATSGTGLEKLFF
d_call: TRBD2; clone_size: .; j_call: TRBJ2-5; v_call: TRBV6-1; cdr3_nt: TGTGCCAGCAGTGAAAGCGGGGCGGACTACCAAGAGACCCAGTACTTC; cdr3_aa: CASSESGADYQETQYF
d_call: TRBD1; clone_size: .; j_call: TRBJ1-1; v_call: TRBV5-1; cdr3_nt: TGCGCCAGCAGCCTCCTGACAGGGTCGGGGACTGAAGCTTTCTTT; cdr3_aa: CASSLLTGSGTEAFF
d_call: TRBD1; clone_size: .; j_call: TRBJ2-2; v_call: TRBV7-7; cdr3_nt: TGTGCTAGCAGCACCGGACAGGGATCGGGCGGGGAGCTGTTTTTT; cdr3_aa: CASSTGQGSGGELFF
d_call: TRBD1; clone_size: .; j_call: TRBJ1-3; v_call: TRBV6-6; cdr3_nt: TGTGCCAGCAGTTACTCTCAATCCAGGGGGGACACCATATATTTT; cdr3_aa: CASSYSQSRGDTIYF
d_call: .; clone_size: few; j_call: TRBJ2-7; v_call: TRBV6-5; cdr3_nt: TGTGCCAGCAGTAGACAGGCTCATACTCCCTACGAGCAGTACTTC; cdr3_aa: CASSRQAHTPYEQYF
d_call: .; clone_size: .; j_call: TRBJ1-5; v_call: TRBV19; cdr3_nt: TGTGCCGGCGGGAGGTCCGGAGGCAATCAGCCCCAGCATTTT; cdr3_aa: CAGGRSGGNQPQHF
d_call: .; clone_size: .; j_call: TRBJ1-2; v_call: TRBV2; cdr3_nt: TGTGCCAGCAGTGACCGGGGTAACTATGGCTACACCTTC; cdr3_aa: CASSDRGNYGYTF
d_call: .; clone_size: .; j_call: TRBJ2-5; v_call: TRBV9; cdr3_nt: TGTGCCAGCAGCGTAGGGACTCTTAAGGGAGAGACCCAGTACTTC; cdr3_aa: CASSVGTLKGETQYF
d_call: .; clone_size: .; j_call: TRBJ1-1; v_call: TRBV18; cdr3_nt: TGTGCCAGCTCACCCTCAGGGCCAGTTGAAGCTTTCTTT; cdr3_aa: CASSPSGPVEAFF
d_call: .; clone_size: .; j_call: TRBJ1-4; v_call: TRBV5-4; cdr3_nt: TGTGCCAGCAGCTTGGCCGGGGGTTTTGGTGAAAAACTGTTTTTT; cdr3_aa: CASSLAGGFGEKLFF
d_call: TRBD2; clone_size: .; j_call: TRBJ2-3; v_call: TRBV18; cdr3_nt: TGTGCCAGCTCATCAACTAGCGGGAGTTCAGATACGCAGTATTTT; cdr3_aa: CASSSTSGSSDTQYF
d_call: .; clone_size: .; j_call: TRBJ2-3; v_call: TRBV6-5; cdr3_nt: TGTGCCAGCAGAAAAACAGGGTCGGATACGCAGTATTTT; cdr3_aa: CASRKTGSDTQYF
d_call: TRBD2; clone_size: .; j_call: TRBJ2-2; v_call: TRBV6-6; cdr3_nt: TGTGCCAGCAGACCTGGCGGGAGGGCCGGCGCCGGGGAGCTGTTTTTT; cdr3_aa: CASRPGGRAGAGELFF
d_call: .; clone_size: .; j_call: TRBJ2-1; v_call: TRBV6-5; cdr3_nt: TGTGCCAGCAATAGGGACAAAAACAATGAGCAGTTCTTC; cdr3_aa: CASNRDKNNEQFF
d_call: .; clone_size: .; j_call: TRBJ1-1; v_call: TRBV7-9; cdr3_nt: TGTGCCAGCAGCTTAGACACGAACACTGAAGCTTTCTTT; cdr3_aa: CASSLDTNTEAFF
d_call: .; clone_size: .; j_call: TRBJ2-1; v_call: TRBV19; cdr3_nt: TGTGCCAGTAGTACCAGGGCTGGGAATGAGCAGTTCTTC; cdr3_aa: CASSTRAGNEQFF
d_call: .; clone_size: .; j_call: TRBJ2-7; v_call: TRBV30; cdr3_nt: TGTGCCTGGATGTCTGGCGGCCACGAGCAGTACTTC; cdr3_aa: CAWMSGGHEQYF
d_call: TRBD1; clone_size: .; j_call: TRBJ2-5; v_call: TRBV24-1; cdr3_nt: TGTGCCACCTCAAACACCGGGACAGGGCGAGAGACCCAGTACTTC; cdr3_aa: CATSNTGTGRETQYF
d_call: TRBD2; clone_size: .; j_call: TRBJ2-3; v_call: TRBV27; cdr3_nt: TGTGCCAGCAGTTCCCGACTAGCGGGAGGCTGGGGAGATACGCAGTATTTT; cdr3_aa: CASSSRLAGGWGDTQYF
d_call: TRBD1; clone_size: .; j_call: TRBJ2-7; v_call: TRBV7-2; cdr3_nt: TGTGCCAGCAGCTCCTTGACAGGGACCTACGAGCAGTACTTC; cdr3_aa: CASSSLTGTYEQYF
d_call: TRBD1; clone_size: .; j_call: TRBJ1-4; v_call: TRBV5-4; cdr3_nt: TGTGCCAGCAGCCCCTACAGGGGTAGTAATGAAAAACTGTTTTTT; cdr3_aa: CASSPYRGSNEKLFF
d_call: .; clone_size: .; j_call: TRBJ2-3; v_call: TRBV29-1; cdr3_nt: TGCAGCGTTCGTACAGGAGAAGATACGCAGTATTTT; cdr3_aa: CSVRTGEDTQYF
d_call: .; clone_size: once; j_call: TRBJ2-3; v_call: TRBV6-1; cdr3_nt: TGTGCCAGCAGTGAAGCGTGGAGGGGCACAGATACGCAGTATTTT; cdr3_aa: CASSEAWRGTDTQYF
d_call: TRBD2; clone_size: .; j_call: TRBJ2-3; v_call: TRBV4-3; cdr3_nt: TGCGCCAGCAGCCAAGATATGGGAGGGGGCACAGATACGCAGTATTTT; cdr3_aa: CASSQDMGGGTDTQYF
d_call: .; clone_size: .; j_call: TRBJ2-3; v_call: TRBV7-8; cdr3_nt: TGTGCCAGCAGCTTAGAGGGGATGAGTGCGCCAGATACGCAGTATTTT; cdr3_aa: CASSLEGMSAPDTQYF
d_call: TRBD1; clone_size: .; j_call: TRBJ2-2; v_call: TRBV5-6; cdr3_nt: TGTGCCAGCAGCCCTCAGACAGGGGCGGGGGAGCTGTTTTTT; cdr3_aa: CASSPQTGAGELFF